What follows are 27 T cell receptor beta chains derived from one specimen sequenced in a study of blood T cell repertoires in COVID-19. Some clones are missing from TCRdb's copy, which holds only in-frame ones; the method was immunoSEQ multiplex PCR. This repertoire shows some 490,000 clones, more than 85% found once; its top ten account for 6.5% to 9.5%. Sequencing was carried out using PBMCs or T cells enriched from blood (not recorded which). The receptors were gathered from a woman aged 60-75 years who had recovered from COVID-19.

The DNA of the CDR3 is TGCGCCAGCAGGTCCAGGGACTACACCACCGGGGAGCTGTTTTTT. It specifies CASRSRDYTTGELFF. This chain connects TRBV5-1 to TRBJ2-2; 7 positions agree with TRBD2. V gave up 5 bases and J gave up 4 bases; unmatched junction bases: 8. Germline V lookup: CDR1 SGHRS, CDR2 YFSETQ. The CDR3 contains 15 residues.

The chain carries TRBV19 and TRBJ2-7; no clear D gene. The V end was cut by 8 bases, the J end by 0 bases, with 20 bases between. Germline loops: CDR1 LNHDA, CDR2 SQIVND (reference sequence). The CDR3 loop spans 16 amino acids. In DNA, the CDR3 is TGTGCCAGTCGAGAGGCCGGAACCTCGGCCTCCTACGAGCAGTACTTC. Amino acids: CASREAGTSASYEQYF.

This clone is a singleton in its sample. The V gene is TRBV25-1, the J gene TRBJ1-4; D is possibly TRBD1 (5 bases). The germline gives CDR1 MGHDK, CDR2 SYGVNS. The CDR3 runs to 14 residues. The V end lost 3 bases, the J end lost 8 bases, and 13 bases lay between the germline ends. The CDR3 bases are TGTGCCAGCAGTGAGGTGGGGGGTAAGGAAAAACTGTTTTTT. This gives the protein CASSEVGGKEKLFF.

The chain carries TRBV7-9 and TRBJ1-4, with D possibly TRBD1 on 5 matching bases. CDR1 and CDR2 (germline): SEHNR, FQNEAQ (reference sequence). Trimming stripped 5 bases from V and 8 bases from J, with 15 bases between. This CDR3 is 14 amino acids long. Here the CDR3 reads CASSLGIQGEKLFF. DNA of the CDR3: TGTGCCAGCAGCCTAGGGATCCAGGGAGAAAAACTGTTTTTT.

This clone was picked up one time. The V call is TRBV19, the J call TRBJ1-1; 9 bases agree with TRBD1. The CDR3 runs 16 residues. V lost 5 bases and J lost 1; bases outside the gene matches: 8. Germline CDR1 LNHDA, CDR2 SQIVND (reference sequence). In DNA, the CDR3 is TGTGCCAGTAGTCTCCTCTCGGGACAGGGGAACACTGAAGCTTTCTTT. Translation gives CASSLLSGQGNTEAFF.

The V gene is TRBV20-1, the J gene TRBJ1-1; D gene uncertain. The V end was cut by 3 bases, the J end by 4 bases, with 15 bases between. The germline CDR1 and CDR2 sequences are DFQATT and SNEGSKA (reference sequence). CDR3 length: 14 amino acids. The CDR3 coding sequence is TGCAGTGCTAGTGGGTTCGGTCTTGGCACTGAAGCTTTCTTT. This translates into CSASGFGLGTEAFF.

This chain joins TRBV5-1 and TRBJ2-5; 12 bases are a match to TRBD2. The J segment lost 1 base and the V segment lost 4 bases, leaving 5 bases of the junction unmatched. The CDR3 runs 16 residues. Per the germline V gene, CDR1 is SGHRS and CDR2 is YFSETQ. CDR3 residues: CASSPLAGGSQETQYF. The CDR3, as DNA: TGCGCCAGCAGCCCACTAGCGGGGGGCTCCCAAGAGACCCAGTACTTC.

The CDR3 DNA follows: TGTGCCAGCAGACCGGGGGGGAGTATCACTGAAGCTTTCTTT. Protein product: CASRPGGSITEAFF. The gene calls are TRBV2 and TRBJ1-1; D is possibly TRBD1 (5 bases). The CDR3 covers 14 residues. Germline V gene lookup returns CDR1 SNHLY and CDR2 FYNNEI. Deletions cut 6 bases from V and 4 bases from J, with 15 bases between.

This chain joins TRBV5-8 and TRBJ1-6; D not resolved. The V end lost 1 base, the J end lost 7 bases, and 9 bases lay between the germline ends. The CDR3 runs to 14 residues. Germline V gene lookup returns CDR1 SGHTS and CDR2 YDEGEE. CDR3 loop: CASSLIQVNSPLHF. In DNA, the CDR3 is TGTGCCAGCAGCTTGATCCAGGTGAATTCACCCCTCCACTTT.

The chain is built from TRBV24-1 and TRBJ2-1; TRBD1 agrees at 8 bases. The CDR3 is 15 amino acids. Trimming cost V 4 bases and J 7 bases; bases outside gene matches: 8. The germline CDR1 and CDR2 sequences are KGHDR and SFDVKD. The chain's CDR3 is CATSDSRGRRNEQFF. DNA of the CDR3: TGTGCCACCAGTGACTCCAGGGGGCGCCGAAATGAGCAGTTCTTC.

This sequence joins TRBV9 and TRBJ2-2, with D perhaps matching TRBD2 (5 bases). CDR3 length: 14 amino acids. Germline V gene sequence: CDR1 SGDLS, CDR2 YYNGEE. V shed 4 bases and J shed 4 bases, with 11 bases lying between them. CDR3 amino acids: CASSSGLTTGELFF. CDR3 DNA sequence: TGTGCCAGCAGCTCAGGACTGACCACCGGGGAGCTGTTTTTT. Variable domain in full (rest from reference TRBV9 and TRBJ2-2): DSGVTQTPKHLITATGQRVTLRCSPRSGDLSVYWYQQSLDQGLQFLIQYYNGEERAKGNILERFSAQQFPDLHSELNLSSLELGDSALYFCASSSGLTTGELFFGEGSRLTVL.

This chain links TRBV4-2 with TRBJ1-3; TRBD1 aligns across 9 bases. Germline V CDR1 and CDR2: LGHNA, YNFKEQ. V shed 5 bases and J 4 bases; nucleotides not matched to a gene: 6. This CDR3 contains 15 residues. The CDR3 coding sequence is TGTGCCAGCAGCTCATGGACAGGGGCAGGAAACACCATATATTTT. Its translation is CASSSWTGAGNTIYF.

The chain joins TRBV7-2 to TRBJ2-7; 8 nucleotides agree with TRBD1. V shed 4 bases and J 2 bases; nucleotides not matched to a gene: 7. Germline V gene lookup returns CDR1 SGHTA and CDR2 FQGNSA. The CDR3 sequence is 15 residues long. CDR3 in DNA: TGTGCCAGCAGCTCGGGGACAGGAGGACCCTACGAGCAGTACTTC. Translation: CASSSGTGGPYEQYF.

V and J are TRBV5-1 and TRBJ1-6; 9 bases are shared with TRBD1. The CDR3 consists of 17 residues. Germline V gene data show CDR1 as SGHRS and CDR2 as YFSETQ. With 0 bases clipped from V and 4 bases from J, the junction kept 5 bases outside the gene matches. The CDR3 reads CASSLVYRGPYNSPLHF. The DNA for the CDR3 is TGCGCCAGCAGCTTGGTTTACAGGGGGCCGTATAATTCACCCCTCCACTTT.

The V call is TRBV6-5, the J call TRBJ2-2; no clear D gene. Germline CDR1 reads MNHEY; CDR2 reads SVGAGI. This CDR3 contains 13 residues. V lost 2 bases, J lost 6 bases, and 7 bases lay in between. The CDR3 region has the DNA TGTGCCAGCAGTTACCGAGGAGCCGGGGAGCTGTTTTTT. Encoded protein: CASSYRGAGELFF.

The CDR3 coding sequence is TGTGCCAGCTCACCACTGCAGATGAACACTGAAGCTTTCTTT. Translation: CASSPLQMNTEAFF. The genes are TRBV18 and TRBJ1-1; no clear D gene. The germline CDR1 and CDR2 sequences are KGHSH and LQKENI. The CDR3 is 14 residues long. Trimming stripped 1 base from V and 0 bases from J, with 6 bases between.

Comments on this clone: Other DNA variants within this sample encode the same CDR3. The chain carries TRBV5-1 and TRBJ2-6; D ambiguous. The CDR3 is made up of 15 amino acids. The V gene's germline CDR1 is SGHRS and CDR2 YFSETQ. The germline V and J ends were trimmed by 1 base and 0 bases, with 5 bases remaining between them. The CDR3 DNA follows: TGCGCCAGCAGCTTGCCACTCTCTGGGGCCAACGTCCTGACTTTC. Residues: CASSLPLSGANVLTF.

The chain is built from TRBV6-6 and TRBJ2-7; D uncertain. The CDR3 totals 13 residues. Trimming removed 6 bases from V and 4 bases from J, with 13 bases in between. CDR1 MNHNY and CDR2 SVGAGI come from the germline V gene (reference sequence). The CDR3: CASRPTGYYEQYV. The CDR3 DNA reads TGTGCCAGCAGGCCGACCGGGTATTACGAGCAGTACGTC.

The chain couples TRBV5-8 to TRBJ1-4, with D possibly being TRBD1 (6 bases). V was trimmed by 4 bases and J by 6 bases, leaving 19 bases between them. CDR1 and CDR2 (germline): SGHTS, YDEGEE. CDR3 length: 16 residues. The CDR3 loop is CASSTYREREDEKLFF. CDR3 DNA sequence: TGTGCCAGCAGCACGTACAGGGAACGGGAGGATGAAAAACTGTTTTTT.

The chain carries TRBV19 and TRBJ1-2; the match to TRBD1 covers 7 bases. V lost 5 bases to trimming and J lost 5 bases; unmatched junction nucleotides: 8. Germline assignment: CDR1 LNHDA and CDR2 SQIVND (reference sequence). The CDR3 length is 14 residues. CDR3 nucleotide sequence: TGTGCCAGTAGTCCCCGGACAGGTCGATATGGCTACACCTTC. Translating gives CASSPRTGRYGYTF.

The V gene is TRBV30, the J gene TRBJ1-5; 9 bases are a match to TRBD1. Germline V gene sequence: CDR1 GTSNPN, CDR2 SVGIG (reference sequence). The CDR3 contains 14 residues. V lost 3 bases, J lost 4 bases, and 4 bases stayed unmatched. The chain's CDR3 is CAWSSGTGNQPQHF. CDR3 nucleotide sequence: TGTGCCTGGAGCTCCGGGACAGGGAATCAGCCCCAGCATTTT.

The CDR3 bases are TGCGCCAGCAGCCAAGCTAGGGGAGGCAATGAGCAGTTCTTC. Translated, it gives CASSQARGGNEQFF. V gene TRBV4-1 combines with J gene TRBJ2-1, with D possibly being TRBD2 (6 bases). From germline, CDR1 is MGHRA and CDR2 YSYEKL. The V end lost 1 base, the J end lost 6 bases, and 10 bases lay between the germline ends. This CDR3 is built from 14 residues.

The chain has TRBV20-1 and TRBJ1-2, with D uncertain. CDR1 and CDR2 from the germline V gene are DFQATT and SNEGSKA (reference sequence). V was trimmed by 2 bases and J by 8 bases, leaving 6 bases between them. This CDR3 region has 10 residues. The CDR3, as DNA: TGCAGTGCTAGAATGGAGGGCTACACCTTC. The encoded protein is CSARMEGYTF.

The genes are TRBV3-1 (or the pseudogene TRBV3-2) and TRBJ1-5, with a weak D call TRBD1 (6 bases). The CDR3 runs 12 residues. The V gene lost 5 bases and the J gene lost 6 bases, with 8 bases spanning the gap. Looked up from germline, CDR1 is LGHDT and CDR2 is YNNKEL (reference sequence). CDR3 loop: CASSIRGQPQHF. CDR3 nucleotides: TGTGCCAGCAGCATCAGGGGTCAGCCCCAGCATTTT.

This clone came up once. V and J are TRBV28 and TRBJ2-1; 16 positions agree with TRBD2. J lost 1 base, V lost 5 bases, and 8 bases had no gene match. The germline gives CDR1 MDHEN, CDR2 SYDVKM. CDR3 length: 19 amino acids. The CDR3 region is CASSPGTSGGAGSYNEQFF. The CDR3 nucleotides are TGTGCCAGCAGTCCGGGGACTAGCGGGGGGGCCGGGTCCTACAATGAGCAGTTCTTC.

This clone showed up just once. This chain joins TRBV24-1 and TRBJ1-1; D unclear. From germline, CDR1 is KGHDR and CDR2 SFDVKD. The germline V and J ends were trimmed by 2 bases and 1 base, with 7 bases remaining between them. This CDR3 is 14 amino acids long. As DNA, the CDR3 is TGTGCCACCAGTGATTGGGGAGAGAACACTGAAGCTTTCTTT. Translation gives CATSDWGENTEAFF.

V gene TRBV24-1 combines with J gene TRBJ1-2, with 7 bases that match TRBD1. Germline CDR1 reads KGHDR; CDR2 reads SFDVKD. V lost 4 bases to trimming and J lost 2 bases; unmatched junction nucleotides: 3. This CDR3 comprises 14 residues. The CDR3: CATSDKGQNYGYTF. In nucleotides, the CDR3 is TGTGCCACCAGTGACAAGGGACAGAACTATGGCTACACCTTC.